One and the same sample provided the 10 T cell receptor beta chains below, sequenced in a study of CD8 T cells in ankylosing spondylitis. Study outcomes and limitations: Typical of ankylosing spondylitis blood, it appeared, was a TCR beta motif of several highly homologous variants.

TCRdb fed the 5' RACE reads into MiXCR, producing one record per CDR3 protein. The sample gives 670,000 or so distinct CDR3 sequences, over 15% of which show up once; around 19% is in the top ten. The antigens these receptors bind are not known. Specimen: blood, either unsorted or a sorted T cell fraction (not recorded which). These receptors all stem from a male donor with ankylosing spondylitis.

The chain uses TRBV12-3 or TRBV12-4 and TRBJ1-1; tentatively, D is TRBD1 (6 bases). This CDR3 region has 13 residues. V was pared by 3 bases and J by 10 bases, with 15 bases between. Written as DNA, the CDR3 is TGTGCCAGCAGTTTGGGGACACCGAGTGGAGCTTTCTTT. It translates to CASSLGTPSGAFF.

This clonotype was recorded many times. CDR3 sequence (DNA): TGTGCCAGCAGTTCCACTAGCAGAAGCACAGATACGCAGTATTTT. This gives the protein CASSSTSRSTDTQYF. The chain carries TRBV27 and TRBJ2-3; maybe TRBD2 (6 bases). The CDR3 sequence is 15 residues long. Germline V gene lookup returns CDR1 MNHEY and CDR2 SMNVEV (reference sequence). Trimming removed 4 bases at V and 0 bases at J, with 11 bases between.

This clonotype has just a few counts. The CDR3 DNA reads as TGCAGCGTTGACGGGTTACAGGGCGGCAGGAACACTGAAGCTTTCTTT. Translating it yields CSVDGLQGGRNTEAFF. This chain links TRBV29-1 with TRBJ1-1; tentatively, D is TRBD1 (6 bases). The V end was cut by 3 bases, the J end by 1 base, with 18 bases between. Germline lookup yields CDR1 SQVTM and CDR2 ANQGSEA. CDR3 length: 16 amino acids.

This clonotype has more than one count but fewer than ten. V and J are TRBV25-1 and TRBJ2-1; the D gene is possibly TRBD1 (5 bases). CDR1 is MGHDK, CDR2 SYGVNS, per germline. Trimming stripped 3 bases from V and 7 bases from J, with 25 bases between. The CDR3 runs 18 residues. The CDR3 coding sequence is TGTGCCAGCAGTGACCCGAGAGGAATCCTAACAAGGGGAAATGAGCAGTTCTTC. Translated: CASSDPRGILTRGNEQFF.

This clonotype was found once. V and J are TRBV2 and TRBJ2-1, with a possible D match to TRBD2 (6 bases). The CDR3 loop spans 17 amino acids. The germline V and J ends were trimmed by 4 bases and 2 bases, with 18 bases remaining between them. Germline V gene sequence: CDR1 SNHLY, CDR2 FYNNEI. CDR3 DNA: TGTGCCAGCAGTGGGGGAGGACGGGAAGGGACCTACAATGAGCAGTTCTTC. It is translated as CASSGGGREGTYNEQFF.

J is TRBJ2-6 and V is TRBV4-3; D not resolved. CDR1 and CDR2 from the germline V gene are LGHNA and YSLEER. With 1 base removed from V and 0 bases from J, the gap between germline ends came to 10 bases. The CDR3 is 17 amino acids. CDR3 residues: CASSQVAGSSGANVLTF. The CDR3, as DNA: TGCGCCAGCAGCCAAGTGGCAGGAAGCTCTGGGGCCAACGTCCTGACTTTC.

This clonotype was counted a few times. The chain links TRBV20-1 to TRBJ2-2; a possible D gene is TRBD2 (5 bases). Germline values: CDR1 DFQATT, CDR2 SNEGSKA (reference sequence). Trimming took 0 bases from V and 3 from J, leaving 11 bases between them. The CDR3 totals 15 residues. As DNA, the CDR3 is TGCAGTGCTAGAGATGGGCGGCGGGACACCGGGGAGCTGTTTTTT. This encodes CSARDGRRDTGELFF.

The rearrangement uses TRBV6-5 and TRBJ1-2, with a possible D match to TRBD1 (5 bases). CDR3 length equals 15 residues. Germline V CDR1 and CDR2: MNHEY, SVGAGI. V was cut by 0 bases and J by 5 bases, with 13 bases left in between. The CDR3 reads CASSYSGTGGYGYTF. CDR3 DNA sequence: TGTGCCAGCAGTTACTCAGGGACCGGGGGGTATGGCTACACCTTC.

V usage is TRBV4-2 and J usage is TRBJ2-2; 11 bases are shared with TRBD2. This CDR3 comprises 19 residues. Germline CDR1 is LGHNA and CDR2 is YNFKEQ. With 0 bases clipped from V and 5 bases from J, the junction kept 11 bases outside the gene matches. CDR3 DNA sequence: TGTGCCAGCAGCCAAGATCTTGATAGCGGGAGGGTTATAACCGGGGAGCTGTTTTTT. Translated: CASSQDLDSGRVITGELFF.

The chain carries TRBV6-2 or TRBV6-3 and TRBJ1-5; tentative D call: TRBD1 (6 bases). Germline-derived CDR1 and CDR2 are MNHEY and SVGEGT. V shed 5 bases and J shed 2 bases, with 10 bases lying between them. The CDR3 loop spans 14 amino acids. DNA of the CDR3: TGTGCCAGCAGTCGGGACATTGGCAATCAGCCCCAGCATTTT. This encodes CASSRDIGNQPQHF.